The subject of this entry is one T cell receptor (beta chain). Antigen specificity is unknown. CDR3 length: 13 residues. V was pared by 2 bases and J by 1 base, with 5 bases between. The V gene's germline CDR1 is MDHEN and CDR2 SYDVKM. This sample was included in a study of cytomegalovirus exposure and HLA in healthy donors. All the people who gave samples were healthy bone marrow donors. Study-wide results and caveats: Later analysis found that TCR beta chains associated with HLA were more clonally expanded than other, equally common chains.

The PCR contained 60 Vbeta and 13 Jbeta primers. Produced via immunoSEQ multiplex PCR; TCRdb's table is partial and in-frame only. The top ten hold around 1.2% of the sample, which has about 130,000 clones, around 83% seen once. The sequence derives from a girl aged 2-15 years in good health and CMV-seronegative. What was sequenced was PBMCs. The chain links TRBV28 to TRBJ2-5; a weak D match, TRBD2 (5 bases). The CDR3 reads CASSLGGQETQYF. The CDR3 bases are TGTGCCAGCAGTTTAGGAGGCCAAGAGACCCAGTACTTC.